The sequence of this T cell receptor beta chain was determined in a study of shared clonotypes between healthy human individuals. The data were produced by immunoSEQ multiplex PCR, yet TCRdb's version contains in-frame clones alone and is incomplete. The sample holds some 2.4 million clones, 93% seen once. J gave up 3 bases and V 2 bases, and 14 bases lay outside the gene matches. Germline V gene lookup returns CDR1 SGHRS and CDR2 YFSETQ. The length of the CDR3 is 18 residues. The sequenced material came from naive CD4+ T cells from PBMCs. Subset: CD45RA+ positively selected. V and J are TRBV5-1 and TRBJ2-7; the match to TRBD2 covers 10 bases. The origin of this receptor is a man aged 18 to 29 in good health. Some clones in this sample may be carry-over from other donors' samples. This CDR3 reads CASSLGVFGASGGYEQYF. The CDR3 bases are TGCGCCAGCAGCTTAGGAGTATTCGGGGCTAGCGGGGGCTACGAGCAGTACTTC.